The 27 T cell receptor beta chains in this list originate from one sample, sequenced in a study of blood T cells in healthy people across ages. The use of a sample-barcoded 5' primer and a J-beta primer mix characterized a second PCR of roughly 6 to 11 cycles. A single record per CDR3 protein comes from TCRdb applying MiXCR to the 5' RACE reads. This table has approximately 1,000,000 distinct CDR3 sequences, 45% appearing once. Sequenced material: blood. Receptors were obtained from a woman aged 60-75 years in good health.

J is TRBJ2-1 and V is TRBV24-1; 10 bases fit TRBD1. Germline V gene sequence: CDR1 KGHDR, CDR2 SFDVKD. The CDR3 consists of 13 residues. The V gene end was trimmed by 9 bases and the J gene end by 8 bases; junction bases not matched to a gene: 6. The CDR3 protein is CATRQGALDEQFF. DNA of the CDR3: TGTGCCACCCGACAGGGGGCGCTTGATGAGCAGTTCTTC.

The chain couples TRBV6-6 to TRBJ2-1; 11 bases align to TRBD2. Germline CDR1 is MNHNY and CDR2 is SVGAGI (reference sequence). There are 14 residues in the CDR3. J gave up 10 bases and V 6 bases, and 8 bases lay outside the gene matches. CDR3 amino acids: CASSRGTSGIEQFF. In DNA, the CDR3 is TGTGCCAGCAGCCGCGGGACTAGCGGAATCGAGCAGTTCTTC.

The chain uses TRBV11-2 and TRBJ1-2; D is possibly TRBD1 (5 bases). The germline gives CDR1 SGHAT, CDR2 FQNNGV. This CDR3 is 14 amino acids long. V was trimmed by 7 bases and J by 2 bases, leaving 14 bases between them. The CDR3 region is CASTEDGANYGYTF. The CDR3 nucleotides read TGTGCCAGCACCGAGGACGGGGCGAACTATGGCTACACCTTC.

The rearrangement links TRBV6-5 to TRBJ2-4; TRBD1 is a possible D gene (6 bases). The DNA end favors TRBJ2-7, so the J call may be wrong. This CDR3 is built from 14 residues. Germline V gene sequence: CDR1 MNHEY, CDR2 SVGAGI. The CDR3 DNA reads as TGTGCCAGCAATCCGACAGGTGCTAAATACGAGCAGTACTTC. It codes for CASNPTGAKYEQYF.

The gene calls are TRBV7-9 and TRBJ1-1; 8 bases are a match to TRBD1. CDR1 and CDR2 (germline): SEHNR, FQNEAQ (reference sequence). The V segment lost 7 bases and the J segment 5 bases; nucleotides outside the gene matches: 12. The CDR3 has 15 residues. CDR3 DNA sequence: TGTGCCAGCATCGAAGCAACAGGGGGAGGGACTGAAGCTTTCTTT. Its translation is CASIEATGGGTEAFF.

This clonotype was observed a single time. CDR3 sequence reads: CASSPDGSSLREQYF. As DNA, the CDR3 is TGCGCCAGCAGCCCGGACGGGAGTAGCCTTCGCGAGCAGTACTTC. The rearrangement uses TRBV5-1 and TRBJ2-7; perhaps TRBD2 as D (6 bases). CDR3 length: 15 residues. The germline V gene encodes CDR1 SGHRS and CDR2 YFSETQ. V lost 4 bases and J 6 bases, leaving 20 bases between the germline ends.

The V call is TRBV11-2, the J call TRBJ2-7, with a weak D call TRBD2 (6 bases). Germline CDR1 and CDR2: SGHAT and FQNNGV. The CDR3 has 15 amino acids. V was shortened by 5 bases and J by 2 bases, with 16 bases between the two germline ends. CDR3 coding DNA: TGTGCCAGCAGCCCAGCCCCCGGGGGACCCTACGAGCAGTACTTC. Amino acid sequence: CASSPAPGGPYEQYF.

The V and J genes are TRBV29-1 and TRBJ2-7; D tentatively fits TRBD1 or TRBD2 (5 bases each). The CDR3 has 13 amino acids. Germline V CDR1 and CDR2: SQVTM, ANQGSEA. Trimming removed 3 bases at V and 0 bases at J, with 9 bases between. Here the CDR3 reads CSVDGGFSYEQYF. The CDR3 nucleotides read TGCAGCGTTGATGGGGGATTCTCCTACGAGCAGTACTTC.

This clonotype was found a few times. This chain connects TRBV4-1 to TRBJ2-1, with D maybe TRBD1 (7 bases). CDR1 MGHRA and CDR2 YSYEKL come from the germline V gene. There are 17 residues in the CDR3. The V and J ends lost 1 base and 1 base respectively, with 14 bases between them. In DNA, the CDR3 is TGCGCCAGCAGCCAAGTCCGACAGGGACTTTCCTACAATGAGCAGTTCTTC. As protein: CASSQVRQGLSYNEQFF.

J is TRBJ1-4 and V is TRBV7-2; maybe TRBD1 (5 bases). Germline V gene sequence: CDR1 SGHTA, CDR2 FQGNSA. Trimming stripped 1 base from V and 10 bases from J, with 19 bases between. This CDR3 region has 16 residues. CDR3 in DNA: TGTGCCAGCAGCTTAGGGGGGGGACGGGGAGTTAGAAAACTGTTTTTT. Translation gives CASSLGGGRGVRKLFF. The complete variable domain, with remaining parts taken from reference TRBV7-2 and TRBJ1-4, reads GAGVSQSPSNKVTEKGKDVELRCDPISGHTALYWYRQSLGQGLEFLIYFQGNSAPDKSGLPSDRFSAERTGGSVSTLTIQRTQQEDSAVYLCASSLGGGRGVRKLFFGSGTQLSVL.

The chain links TRBV18 to TRBJ2-7; TRBD1 matches 8 bases. Germline V CDR1 and CDR2: KGHSH, LQKENI. The CDR3 has 16 residues. V trimming: 5 bases; J trimming: 0 bases; junction bases outside the gene matches: 9. The CDR3 is CASSTLMGQASYEQYF. CDR3 bases: TGTGCCAGCTCAACCCTCATGGGACAGGCCTCCTACGAGCAGTACTTC.

The genes are TRBV7-2 and TRBJ2-1, with D possibly being TRBD2 (6 bases). This CDR3 has 15 amino acids. CDR1 and CDR2 (germline): SGHTA, FQGNSA. V gave up 5 bases and J gave up 5 bases, with 16 bases separating them. DNA for the CDR3: TGTGCCAGCAGCGCAGCTTGGGGACTCAACAATGAGCAGTTCTTC. The encoded protein is CASSAAWGLNNEQFF.

The chain links TRBV5-1 to TRBJ2-1; 15 bases agree with TRBD2. Germline V gene sequence: CDR1 SGHRS, CDR2 YFSETQ. J lost 7 bases, V lost 4 bases, and 3 bases had no gene match. This CDR3 contains 15 residues. The CDR3 loop reads CASSGGLAGGNEQFF. In DNA form, the CDR3 reads TGCGCCAGCAGCGGGGGACTAGCGGGAGGTAATGAGCAGTTCTTC.

This chain links TRBV2 with TRBJ1-4, with 7 bases lining up with TRBD1. CDR1 and CDR2 (germline): SNHLY, FYNNEI. J gave up 4 bases and V 8 bases, and 7 bases lay outside the gene matches. The length of the CDR3 is 14 residues. In nucleotides, the CDR3 is TGTGCCAGCGGATCAGGGGGATTTAATGAAAAACTGTTTTTT. Translating it yields CASGSGGFNEKLFF.

V and J are TRBV27 and TRBJ2-7; the match to TRBD2 covers 8 bases. CDR1 and CDR2 from the germline V gene are MNHEY and SMNVEV (reference sequence). CDR3 size: 14 residues. J gave up 5 bases and V 7 bases, and 10 bases lay outside the gene matches. This CDR3 reads CASTAGGLMDEQYF. CDR3 bases: TGTGCCAGCACGGCGGGAGGCCTTATGGACGAGCAGTACTTC.

This clonotype was seen only a few times. The chain carries TRBV29-1 and TRBJ2-1; D is undetermined. This CDR3 is 10 amino acids long. Looked up from germline, CDR1 is SQVTM and CDR2 is ANQGSEA. V was cut by 7 bases and J by 7 bases, with 8 bases left in between. CDR3 nucleotides: TGCAGCGGCCGCAGTAATGAGCAGTTCTTC. It specifies CSGRSNEQFF.

The sample holds one count of this clonotype. The CDR3 reads CASSPVGTGAAYEQYF. CDR3 in DNA: TGTGCCAGCAGTCCCGTGGGGACAGGGGCTGCCTACGAGCAGTACTTC. The chain recombines TRBV28 with TRBJ2-5; TRBD1 aligns across 10 bases. TRBJ2-7 matches the DNA end more closely, so the J call is doubtful. Germline-derived CDR1 and CDR2 are MDHEN and SYDVKM. The CDR3 runs 16 residues.

V usage is TRBV5-6 and J usage is TRBJ2-1; TRBD2 is a possible D gene (5 bases). V lost 4 bases and J 3 bases, leaving 17 bases between the germline ends. This CDR3 region has 16 residues. Germline loops: CDR1 SGHDT, CDR2 YYEEEE. DNA of the CDR3: TGTGCCAGCAGCCCCGACGAGGGAACTAGCTACAATGAGCAGTTCTTC. Encoded protein: CASSPDEGTSYNEQFF.

This sequence joins TRBV10-1 and TRBJ2-3; 8 bases map to TRBD2. The CDR3 has 17 amino acids. Germline V gene sequence: CDR1 WNHNN, CDR2 SYGVQD (reference sequence). After removal of 1 base from V and 2 bases from J, the junction contained 8 bases not matched to a gene. CDR3 loop: CASSEWVSGTFTDTQYF. The CDR3 DNA follows: TGCGCCAGCAGTGAGTGGGTTAGCGGGACCTTCACAGATACGCAGTATTTT.

The chain is built from TRBV27 and TRBJ2-1; 9 positions match TRBD1. The V segment lost 5 bases and the J segment 4 bases; nucleotides outside the gene matches: 12. CDR3 length equals 17 residues. Germline V gene sequence: CDR1 MNHEY, CDR2 SMNVEV (reference sequence). For the CDR3, the DNA is TGTGCCAGCAGTCCCCTTACGTGGGACAGGGAGTACAATGAGCAGTTCTTC. This gives the protein CASSPLTWDREYNEQFF.

A single count supports this clonotype. The chain recombines TRBV11-2 with TRBJ2-1; TRBD2 aligns across 7 bases. Unmatched junction bases numbered 11, after V lost 11 bases and J lost 7 bases. Per the germline V gene, CDR1 is SGHAT and CDR2 is FQNNGV. The CDR3 has 13 amino acids. DNA for the CDR3: TGTGCCGGCGGGCGGGAGTTCTTAAATGAGCAGTTCTTC. Translating gives CAGGREFLNEQFF.

The gene calls are TRBV2 and TRBJ2-1; perhaps TRBD1 as D (5 bases). Trimming cost V 6 bases and J 9 bases, with 15 bases left between them. CDR3 size: 13 residues. Per germline, CDR1 SNHLY and CDR2 FYNNEI. The CDR3 protein is CASRYTGNGEQFF. The CDR3 DNA is TGTGCCAGCAGGTACACAGGTAACGGTGAGCAGTTCTTC.

This clonotype turned up a few times. The chain joins TRBV20-1 to TRBJ1-5, with a weak D call TRBD1 (5 bases). The germline CDR1 and CDR2 sequences are DFQATT and SNEGSKA (reference sequence). V lost 0 bases and J 7 bases, leaving 13 bases between the germline ends. The CDR3 extends over 14 amino acids. CDR3 sequence: CSARDSKGLQPQHF. CDR3 bases: TGCAGTGCTAGAGACTCGAAGGGGTTGCAGCCCCAGCATTTT.

Ten or more counts support this clonotype. The chain recombines TRBV30 with TRBJ2-7; D not resolved. This CDR3 has 11 residues. V was pared by 2 bases and J by 5 bases, with 7 bases between. The germline V gene has CDR1 GTSNPN and CDR2 SVGIG (reference sequence). CDR3 protein: CAWSFSHEQYF. CDR3 bases: TGTGCCTGGAGTTTTTCCCACGAGCAGTACTTC.

This clonotype was seen a handful of times. The V gene is TRBV27, the J gene TRBJ2-3; a possible D gene is TRBD1 (6 bases). CDR3 length equals 16 residues. V was clipped by 5 bases and J by 0 bases, with 15 bases between them. Per the germline V gene, CDR1 is MNHEY and CDR2 is SMNVEV (reference sequence). As DNA, the CDR3 is TGTGCCAGCAGTCCCATCACAGGGAGAAGCACAGATACGCAGTATTTT. This codes for CASSPITGRSTDTQYF.

This sequence joins TRBV6-1 and TRBJ2-1; no definite D call. Trimming shortened V by 7 bases and J by 0 bases, and 4 bases separated the two germline ends. Germline V gives CDR1 MNHNS, CDR2 SASEGT. The CDR3 has 12 amino acids. CDR3 loop: CASKSSYNEQFF. CDR3 coding DNA: TGTGCCAGCAAAAGCTCCTACAATGAGCAGTTCTTC.

There are many counts of this clonotype. CDR3 residues: CSALEQGNTDTQYF. CDR3 in DNA: TGCAGTGCCCTTGAACAGGGGAACACAGATACGCAGTATTTT. This chain connects TRBV20-1 to TRBJ2-3, with 7 bases matching TRBD1. With V trimmed by 6 bases and J by 2 bases, 8 bases remained unmatched. The CDR3 consists of 14 residues. Germline values: CDR1 DFQATT, CDR2 SNEGSKA (reference sequence).